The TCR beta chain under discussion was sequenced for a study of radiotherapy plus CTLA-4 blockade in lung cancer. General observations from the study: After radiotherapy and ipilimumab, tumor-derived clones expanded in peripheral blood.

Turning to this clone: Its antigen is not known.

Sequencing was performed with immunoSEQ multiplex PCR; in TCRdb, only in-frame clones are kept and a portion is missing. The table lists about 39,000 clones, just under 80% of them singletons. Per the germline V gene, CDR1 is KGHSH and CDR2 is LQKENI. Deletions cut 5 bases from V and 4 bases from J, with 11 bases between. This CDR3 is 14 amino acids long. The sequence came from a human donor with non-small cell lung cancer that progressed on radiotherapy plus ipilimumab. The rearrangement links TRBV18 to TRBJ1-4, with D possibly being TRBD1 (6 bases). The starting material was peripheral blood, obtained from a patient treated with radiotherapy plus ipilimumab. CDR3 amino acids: CASSSGHNNEKLFF. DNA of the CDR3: TGTGCCAGCTCATCGGGACACAATAATGAAAAACTGTTTTTT. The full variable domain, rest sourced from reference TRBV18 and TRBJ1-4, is NAGVMQNPRHLVRRRGQEARLRCSPMKGHSHVYWYRQLPEEGLKFMVYLQKENIIDESGMPKERFSAEFPKEGPSILRIQQVVRGDSAAYFCASSSGHNNEKLFFGSGTQLSVL.